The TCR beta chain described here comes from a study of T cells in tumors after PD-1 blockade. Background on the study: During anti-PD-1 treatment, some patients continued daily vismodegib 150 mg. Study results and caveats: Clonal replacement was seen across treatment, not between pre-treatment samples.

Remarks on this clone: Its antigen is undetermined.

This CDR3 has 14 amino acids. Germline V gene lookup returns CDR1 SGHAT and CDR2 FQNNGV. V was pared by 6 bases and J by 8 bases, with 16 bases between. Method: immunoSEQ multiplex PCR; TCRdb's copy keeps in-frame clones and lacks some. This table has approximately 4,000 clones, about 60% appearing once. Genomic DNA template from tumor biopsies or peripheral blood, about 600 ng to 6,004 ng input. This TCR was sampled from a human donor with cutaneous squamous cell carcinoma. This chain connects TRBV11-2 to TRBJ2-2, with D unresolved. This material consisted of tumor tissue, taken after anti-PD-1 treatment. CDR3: CASRLGRAAGELFF. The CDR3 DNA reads TGTGCCAGCAGACTCGGACGGGCGGCGGGGGAGCTGTTTTTT.